Each of the 15 T cell receptor beta chains below was sequenced from the same sample in a study of radiotherapy plus CTLA-4 blockade in lung cancer. Assay: immunoSEQ multiplex PCR; the TCRdb copy retains only in-frame clones and omits some. The repertoire holds about 14,000 clones, with around 87% as singletons. This sample comprised peripheral blood, obtained from a patient treated with radiotherapy plus ipilimumab. These receptors were collected from a human donor with non-small cell lung cancer that progressed on radiotherapy plus ipilimumab. Some clones in this sample may be carry-over from other donors' samples.

The chain joins TRBV7-2 to TRBJ2-5; 10 bases are a match to TRBD2. The CDR3 sequence is 18 residues long. From germline, CDR1 is SGHTA and CDR2 FQGNSA. The trim removed 1 base at V and 4 bases at J, leaving 12 bases unmatched. The CDR3 loop is CASSLGLLAGGRGETQYF. DNA for the CDR3: TGTGCCAGCAGCTTAGGCCTCTTAGCGGGAGGAAGGGGAGAGACCCAGTACTTC.

The V and J genes are TRBV4-3 and TRBJ1-1; 8 bases fit TRBD1. The CDR3 is made up of 19 amino acids. The V gene end was trimmed by 0 bases and the J gene end by 0 bases; junction bases not matched to a gene: 12. The germline CDR1 and CDR2 sequences are LGHNA and YSLEER. The CDR3 DNA reads TGCGCCAGCAGCCAAGAGCACAGGACAGGGACCCCCCTGAACACTGAAGCTTTCTTT. It encodes CASSQEHRTGTPLNTEAFF.

This chain joins TRBV29-1 and TRBJ2-7; the D is unclear. Germline values: CDR1 SQVTM, CDR2 ANQGSEA. The CDR3 extends over 13 amino acids. V shed 4 bases and J shed 2 bases, with 12 bases lying between them. CDR3 loop: CSVAAENPYEQYF. The CDR3 nucleotides read TGCAGCGTTGCGGCGGAGAATCCCTACGAGCAGTACTTC.

This clone was observed a few times. The chain is built from TRBV12-5 and TRBJ2-7; a possible D gene is TRBD1 (6 bases). The germline CDR1 and CDR2 sequences are LGHNT and FRNRAP. This CDR3 spans 17 amino acids. The V end was cut by 5 bases, the J end by 1 base, with 21 bases between. The CDR3 nucleotides are TGTGCTAGTGGTCGCCCCCTCAACAGGGCTGAATCCTACGAGCAGTACTTC. Residues: CASGRPLNRAESYEQYF.

As to this clone: At the DNA level, this CDR3 is encoded by other sequences in the same sample as well. V is TRBV6-1 and J is TRBJ2-7, with 7 bases identical to TRBD1. The CDR3 loop spans 15 amino acids. V lost 1 base to trimming and J lost 0 bases; unmatched junction nucleotides: 3. The germline V gene encodes CDR1 MNHNS and CDR2 SASEGT. The CDR3 nucleotides are TGTGCCAGCAGTGAAGGGGGACAGACCTCCTACGAGCAGTACTTC. As protein: CASSEGGQTSYEQYF.

J is TRBJ2-7 and V is TRBV10-1, with TRBD2 matching over 10 bases. Germline V gene lookup returns CDR1 WNHNN and CDR2 SYGVQD (reference sequence). This CDR3 is built from 17 residues. The V segment lost 4 bases and the J segment 6 bases; nucleotides outside the gene matches: 15. The CDR3 here is CASSVVLAGALWAEQYF. In nucleotides, the CDR3 is TGCGCCAGCAGTGTCGTCCTAGCGGGGGCCTTATGGGCCGAGCAGTACTTC.

In its sample, this clone was seen once. This sequence joins TRBV27 and TRBJ2-1, with 8 bases identical to TRBD1. The CDR3 loop spans 16 amino acids. Germline V gives CDR1 MNHEY, CDR2 SMNVEV (reference sequence). Losses at the gene ends were 3 bases for V and 3 bases for J; bases not matched to a gene: 7. The CDR3, as DNA: TGTGCCAGCAGTTTCGAGTCCGGGACAGGCTACAATGAGCAGTTCTTC. It encodes CASSFESGTGYNEQFF.

The chain uses TRBV27 and TRBJ2-3, with TRBD2 matching over 11 bases. Germline V gives CDR1 MNHEY, CDR2 SMNVEV (reference sequence). Trimming at V came to 3 bases and at J to 2 bases, leaving 16 bases not matched to a gene. CDR3 size: 20 residues. The CDR3 loop reads CASSFNGVSIAGGNTDTQYF. The CDR3, as DNA: TGTGCCAGCAGTTTTAATGGGGTGTCGATAGCGGGAGGGAACACAGATACGCAGTATTTT.

Here the CDR3 DNA reads TGTGCCAGCAGCCAAGGGGACAGAGCCGATCAGCCCCAGCATTTT. Translation gives CASSQGDRADQPQHF. The V and J genes are TRBV14 and TRBJ1-5, with 7 bases matching TRBD1. The CDR3 runs to 15 residues. The germline V gene has CDR1 SGHDN and CDR2 FVKESK. Losses at the gene ends were 1 base for V and 5 bases for J; bases not matched to a gene: 5.

Only one count was recorded for this clone. For the CDR3, the DNA is TGCAGTGCTATGAGAGGATACGAGCAGTACTTC. As protein: CSAMRGYEQYF. This rearrangement joins TRBV20-1 to TRBJ2-7; D gene unclear. The CDR3 length is 11 residues. Germline V gene sequence: CDR1 DFQATT, CDR2 SNEGSKA (reference sequence). V lost 4 bases, J lost 4 bases, and 8 bases lay in between.

This sequence joins TRBV4-2 and TRBJ1-2, with TRBD1 as a possible D gene (6 bases). Trimming took 3 bases from V and 0 from J, leaving 11 bases between them. Germline CDR1 and CDR2: LGHNA and YNFKEQ. The CDR3 is 15 residues long. This CDR3 reads CASSHAGTSNYGYTF. DNA for the CDR3: TGTGCCAGCAGCCACGCCGGGACATCTAACTATGGCTACACCTTC.

The chain employs TRBV13 and TRBJ2-7; 8 bases are shared with TRBD1. Germline-derived CDR1 and CDR2 are PRHDT and FYEKMQ (reference sequence). The CDR3 is 15 residues long. V was clipped by 4 bases and J by 6 bases; unmatched bases: 11. CDR3 in amino acids: CASSSPDRDLREQYF. CDR3 in DNA: TGTGCCAGCAGCTCCCCGGACAGGGATCTCCGCGAGCAGTACTTC. Full variable domain (missing parts from reference TRBV13 and TRBJ2-7): AAGVIQSPRHLIKEKRETATLKCYPIPRHDTVYWYQQGPGQDPQFLISFYEKMQSDKGSIPDRFSAQQFSDYHSELNMSSLELGDSALYFCASSSPDRDLREQYFGPGTRLTVT.

CDR3 in amino acids: CATSRRGQNTGELFF. The CDR3 nucleotides are TGTGCCACCAGCAGACGGGGACAGAACACCGGGGAGCTGTTTTTT. The chain has TRBV15 and TRBJ2-2; D might be TRBD1 (6 bases). Trimming pared 2 bases from V and 1 base from J, leaving 8 bases between. There are 15 residues in the CDR3. Germline values: CDR1 LNHNV, CDR2 YYDKDF (reference sequence).

To note about this clone: The sample contains more than one DNA sequence encoding this CDR3. This chain joins TRBV19 and TRBJ2-3, with TRBD2 identical over 12 bases. Germline V gene sequence: CDR1 LNHDA, CDR2 SQIVND (reference sequence). The CDR3 spans 17 residues. The V and J ends lost 7 bases and 4 bases, in that order; junction bases with no gene match: 12. CDR3 sequence: CASTATSGRYRADTQYF. DNA for the CDR3: TGTGCCAGTACCGCGACTAGCGGGAGATACAGGGCAGATACGCAGTATTTT. Combining the CDR3 with reference TRBV19 and TRBJ2-3 gives the whole variable domain DGGITQSPKYLFRKEGQNVTLSCEQNLNHDAMYWYRQDPGQGLRLIYYSQIVNDFQKGDIAEGYSVSREKKESFPLTVTSAQKNPTAFYLCASTATSGRYRADTQYFGPGTRLTVL.

The chain joins TRBV15 to TRBJ2-7; 7 nucleotides agree with TRBD2. In germline, CDR1 is LNHNV, CDR2 YYDKDF (reference sequence). The CDR3 has 18 residues. J lost 0 bases, V lost 3 bases, and 14 bases had no gene match. CDR3: CATSSPIIAGQVSYEQYF. In nucleotides, the CDR3 is TGTGCCACCAGCAGTCCCATCATAGCGGGTCAGGTCTCCTACGAGCAGTACTTC.